This TCR beta chain originates from a study of OX40 agonist ivuxolimab in advanced cancers. Overall study: Patients undergoing dose escalation presented with hepatocellular carcinoma, melanoma, renal cell or head and neck cancer. General study points: Antigen specificity remained undetermined for the expanded peripheral T cells. Both CD4+ and CD8+ T cell populations in blood had undergone clonal expansion by week 6 at 0.1 to 3.0 mg/kg.

Germline CDR1 and CDR2: SGHDT and YYEEEE. The CDR3 runs to 15 residues. Trimming removed 1 base from V and 8 bases from J; junction bases left unmatched: 8. As regards this clone: Antigen unknown.

The method was immunoSEQ multiplex PCR; TCRdb's version includes in-frame clones alone and lacks a portion of them. The table lists tens of thousands of clones, roughly four fifths of them singletons. The chain uses TRBV5-6 and TRBJ1-2; 10 bases align to TRBD1. The TCR comes from an adult with an advanced solid tumor such as melanoma, head and neck, liver or kidney cancer. The sequenced sample was CD4+ or CD8+ T cells sorted from blood, obtained in a trial of the OX40 agonist ivuxolimab. As DNA, the CDR3 is TGTGCCAGCAGCTTGCCGGGACAGGGGCTAGACGGCTACACCTTC. Protein: CASSLPGQGLDGYTF.